One and the same sample provided the 10 T cell receptor beta chains below, sequenced in a study of shared clonotypes between healthy human individuals. Profiling relied on immunoSEQ multiplex PCR, and the TCRdb table lists in-frame clones only, not all of them. This sample has some 2,500,000 clones; less than 95% occur once, and the top ten carry approximately 0.41%. Sequenced input: naive CD4+ T cells from PBMCs. Subset reported: CD45RA+ positively selected. The receptors come from a man aged 18 to 29 in good health. Some clones in this sample may be carry-over from other donors' samples.

The chain uses TRBV18 and TRBJ1-6, with D perhaps matching TRBD1 (5 bases). V gave up 5 bases and J gave up 10 bases, with 15 bases separating them. CDR1 and CDR2 (germline): KGHSH, LQKENI. The CDR3 runs to 14 residues. In nucleotides, the CDR3 is TGTGCCAGCTCAACCGGGACGGAGAGGTCACCCCTCCACTTT. Translated, it gives CASSTGTERSPLHF. The entire variable domain, with the rest obtained from reference TRBV18 and TRBJ1-6, is as follows: NAGVMQNPRHLVRRRGQEARLRCSPMKGHSHVYWYRQLPEEGLKFMVYLQKENIIDESGMPKERFSAEFPKEGPSILRIQQVVRGDSAAYFCASSTGTERSPLHFGNGTRLTVT.

A word on this clone: Within the sample, other DNA sequences also encode this same CDR3. V and J are TRBV10-3 and TRBJ2-3; 15 bases map to TRBD2. The ends lost 4 bases at V and 3 bases at J; junction bases unmatched: 2. This CDR3 region has 16 residues. Germline CDR1 is ENHRY and CDR2 is SYGVKD. As DNA, the CDR3 is TGTGCCATCAGTGGGACTAGCGGGAGGGTTACAGATACGCAGTATTTT. It codes for CAISGTSGRVTDTQYF.

Remarks on this clone: In the same sample, other DNA sequences code for this CDR3. This chain links TRBV28 with TRBJ2-7; the D gene is possibly TRBD2 (6 bases). Germline CDR1 is MDHEN and CDR2 is SYDVKM. The CDR3 length is 14 residues. Trimming removed 5 bases from V and 2 bases from J, with 13 bases in between. CDR3 coding DNA: TGTGCCAGCAGTCCCCCCGGAGGGACCTACGAGCAGTACTTC. Translating it yields CASSPPGGTYEQYF.

Only one count was recorded for this clone. The genes are TRBV28 and TRBJ1-3, with D possibly TRBD1 on 5 matching bases. V was cut by 0 bases and J by 1 base, with 13 bases left in between. The CDR3 spans 17 residues. CDR1 and CDR2 (germline): MDHEN, SYDVKM. CDR3 nucleotides: TGTGCCAGCAGTTTATGGGGGGACGGCTCTTCTGGAAACACCATATATTTT. It encodes CASSLWGDGSSGNTIYF.

The chain carries TRBV6-5 and TRBJ2-1; 11 bases fit TRBD1. Germline values: CDR1 MNHEY, CDR2 SVGAGI. The CDR3 has 15 residues. V lost 3 bases and J lost 7; bases outside the gene matches: 5. Written as DNA, the CDR3 is TGTGCCAGCAGTTATTGGGGGACAGGGGGTAATGAGCAGTTCTTC. Its protein product is CASSYWGTGGNEQFF.

The chain couples TRBV11-3 to TRBJ2-5, with 7 bases fitting TRBD1. Germline-derived CDR1 and CDR2 are SGHNT and YENEEA. This CDR3 has 15 amino acids. V shed 5 bases, J shed 2 bases, and the junction held 8 bases outside the gene matches. Here the CDR3 reads CASSRGGDSQETQYF. CDR3 nucleotides: TGTGCCAGCAGCCGAGGGGGCGACAGTCAAGAGACCCAGTACTTC.

The rearrangement links TRBV9 to TRBJ1-6, with 9 bases that match TRBD1. The CDR3 contains 15 residues. Trimming took 0 bases from V and 8 from J; bases not matched to a gene: 3. From germline, CDR1 is SGDLS and CDR2 YYNGEE. Here the CDR3 reads CASSVGDRGYSPLHF. In DNA, the CDR3 is TGTGCCAGCAGCGTAGGCGACAGGGGGTATTCACCCCTCCACTTT.

V gene TRBV7-9 combines with J gene TRBJ1-2; D uncertain. Germline values: CDR1 SEHNR, CDR2 FQNEAQ (reference sequence). The CDR3 is 14 residues long. Trimming cost V 1 base and J 3 bases, with 9 bases left between them. CDR3 coding DNA: TGTGCCAGCAGCTTAGGGGGAAGGGACTATGGCTACACCTTC. Translating gives CASSLGGRDYGYTF.

The chain combines TRBV19 with TRBJ2-3; maybe TRBD1 (5 bases). V shed 0 bases and J shed 8 bases, with 18 bases lying between them. Per the germline V gene, CDR1 is LNHDA and CDR2 is SQIVND (reference sequence). This CDR3 region has 16 residues. The CDR3 DNA reads TGTGCCAGTAGTATAGATCTTCGGCGGACACTCGGTACGCAGTATTTT. Translated: CASSIDLRRTLGTQYF.

This chain uses TRBV13 with TRBJ2-2; 12 nucleotides agree with TRBD1. With V trimmed by 7 bases and J by 6 bases, 6 bases remained unmatched. The germline gives CDR1 PRHDT, CDR2 FYEKMQ (reference sequence). This CDR3 comprises 15 residues. This CDR3 is CASTRGQGAPGELFF. The CDR3 DNA is TGTGCCAGCACAAGGGGACAGGGGGCTCCCGGGGAGCTGTTTTTT.